This T cell receptor beta chain derives from a study of OX40 agonist ivuxolimab in advanced cancers. Study context: All patients had ivuxolimab intravenously every 2 weeks at 0.01 to 10 mg/kg. Patients with hepatocellular carcinoma, melanoma, renal cell or head and neck cancer made up the dose-escalation patients.

Clones were sequenced by immunoSEQ multiplex PCR, and TCRdb holds only the in-frame ones, with some missing. The sample gives about 18,000 clones, 60% to 80% of which show up once; approximately 19% is in the top ten. V dropped 5 bases and J dropped 2 bases, with 15 bases sitting between them. The CDR3 is 15 amino acids. CDR1 and CDR2 (germline): MNHNS, SASEGT. The sequence was collected from an adult with an advanced solid tumor such as melanoma, head and neck, liver or kidney cancer. The sequences come from CD4+ or CD8+ T cells sorted from blood, collected in a trial of the OX40 agonist ivuxolimab. The chain links TRBV6-1 to TRBJ1-2, with D possibly being TRBD1 (6 bases). The CDR3 is CASSPRTAVNYGYTF. The CDR3 DNA is TGTGCCAGCAGTCCCCGGACAGCTGTCAACTATGGCTACACCTTC.